These 2 T cell receptor beta chains originate from one sample sequenced in a study of regulatory dendritic cells for organ transplantation. Assay: immunoSEQ multiplex PCR; the TCRdb copy retains only in-frame clones and omits some. The sample includes around 19,000 clones, 74% of them seen just once. Sequenced: memory CD4+ T cells from blood. Subset specified: CD45RO+ memory T cells. These receptors all come from a human donor in good health.

The rearrangement joins TRBV29-1 to TRBJ2-3; 8 bases line up with TRBD2. The ends lost 4 bases at V and 10 bases at J; junction bases unmatched: 10. This CDR3 is 13 amino acids long. Germline assignment: CDR1 SQVTM and CDR2 ANQGSEA. CDR3 DNA sequence: TGCAGCGTTGTCGTAGCGGGGATAGGAGCGCAGTATTTT. Its protein product is CSVVVAGIGAQYF.

This chain connects TRBV27 to TRBJ1-5; TRBD1 aligns across 9 bases. CDR3 length: 15 residues. Germline V CDR1 and CDR2: MNHEY, SMNVEV (reference sequence). V lost 6 bases, J lost 6 bases, and 9 bases stayed unmatched. The CDR3 sequence: CASRGIGQGTQPQHF. CDR3 nucleotide sequence: TGTGCCAGCAGGGGAATTGGACAGGGGACTCAGCCCCAGCATTTT.